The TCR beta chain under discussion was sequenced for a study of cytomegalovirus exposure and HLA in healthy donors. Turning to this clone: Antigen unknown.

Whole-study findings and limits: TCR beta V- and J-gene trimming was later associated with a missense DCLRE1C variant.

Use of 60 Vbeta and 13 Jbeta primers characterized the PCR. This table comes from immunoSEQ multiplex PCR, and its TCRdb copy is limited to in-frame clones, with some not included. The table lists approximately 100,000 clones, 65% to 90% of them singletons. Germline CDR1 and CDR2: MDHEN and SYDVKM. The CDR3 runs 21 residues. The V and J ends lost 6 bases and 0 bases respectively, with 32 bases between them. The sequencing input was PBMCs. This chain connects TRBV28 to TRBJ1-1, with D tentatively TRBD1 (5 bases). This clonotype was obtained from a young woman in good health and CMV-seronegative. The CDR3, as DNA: TGTGCCAGCAGCTGGGGGGAGGGGCAGGGATGGCTCCTAATCATGAACACTGAAGCTTTCTTT. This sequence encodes CASSWGEGQGWLLIMNTEAFF.